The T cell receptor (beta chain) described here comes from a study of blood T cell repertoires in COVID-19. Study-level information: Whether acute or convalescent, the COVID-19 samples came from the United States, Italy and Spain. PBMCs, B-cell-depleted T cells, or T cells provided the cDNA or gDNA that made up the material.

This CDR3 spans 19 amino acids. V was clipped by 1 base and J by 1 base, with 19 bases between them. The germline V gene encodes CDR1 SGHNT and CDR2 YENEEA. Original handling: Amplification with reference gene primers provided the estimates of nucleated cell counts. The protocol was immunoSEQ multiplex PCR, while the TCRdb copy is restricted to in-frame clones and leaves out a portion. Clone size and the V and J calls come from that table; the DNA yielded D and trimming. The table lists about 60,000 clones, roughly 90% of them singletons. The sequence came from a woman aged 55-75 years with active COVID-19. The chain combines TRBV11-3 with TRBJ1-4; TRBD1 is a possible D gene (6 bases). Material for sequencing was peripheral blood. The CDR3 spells CASSLAPRGPSRTNEKLFF. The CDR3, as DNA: TGTGCCAGCAGCTTAGCCCCCAGGGGACCCAGCAGAACTAATGAAAAACTGTTTTTT.